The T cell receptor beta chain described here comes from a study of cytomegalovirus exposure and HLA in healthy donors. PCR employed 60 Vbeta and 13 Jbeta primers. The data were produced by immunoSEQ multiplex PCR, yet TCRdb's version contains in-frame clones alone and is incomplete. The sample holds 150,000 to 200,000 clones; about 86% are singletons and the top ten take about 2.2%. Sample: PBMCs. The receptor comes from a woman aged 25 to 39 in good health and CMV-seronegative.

This CDR3 reads CASSYRDRGQANSPLHF. The CDR3 nucleotides read TGCGCCAGCAGCTACCGGGACAGGGGGCAGGCTAATTCACCCCTCCACTTT. The chain couples TRBV5-1 to TRBJ1-6; 12 nucleotides match TRBD1. The trim removed 3 bases at V and 6 bases at J, leaving 7 bases unmatched. CDR1 and CDR2 from the germline V gene are SGHRS and YFSETQ. CDR3 length: 17 amino acids.